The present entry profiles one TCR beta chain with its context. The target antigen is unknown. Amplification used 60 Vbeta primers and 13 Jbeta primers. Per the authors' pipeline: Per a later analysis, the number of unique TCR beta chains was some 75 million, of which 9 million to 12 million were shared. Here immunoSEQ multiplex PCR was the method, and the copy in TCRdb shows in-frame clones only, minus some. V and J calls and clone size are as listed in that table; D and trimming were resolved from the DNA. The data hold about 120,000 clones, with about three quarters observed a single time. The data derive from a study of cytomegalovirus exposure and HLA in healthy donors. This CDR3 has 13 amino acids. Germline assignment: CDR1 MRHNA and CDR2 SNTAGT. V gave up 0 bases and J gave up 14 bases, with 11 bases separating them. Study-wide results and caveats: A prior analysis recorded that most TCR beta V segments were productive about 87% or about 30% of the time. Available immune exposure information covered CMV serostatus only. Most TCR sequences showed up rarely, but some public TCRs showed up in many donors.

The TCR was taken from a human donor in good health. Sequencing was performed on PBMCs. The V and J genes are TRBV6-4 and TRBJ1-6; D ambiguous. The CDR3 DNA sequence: TGTGCCAGCAGTGACTCGATCAAGGCGGCCCTCCACTTT. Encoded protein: CASSDSIKAALHF.